The source of this T cell receptor (beta chain) is a study of blood T cell repertoires in COVID-19. Overall study context: T cells, B-cell-depleted T cells, or PBMCs provided the cDNA or gDNA that served as material.

TCRdb's copy holds only in-frame clones and misses some; the assay was immunoSEQ multiplex PCR. The table lists about 100,000 clones, over 75% of them singletons. CDR1 and CDR2 (germline): ENHRY, SYGVKD. CDR3 size: 13 residues. V was pared by 8 bases and J by 0 bases, with 7 bases between. This chain links TRBV10-3 with TRBJ1-4, with D possibly being TRBD1 (6 bases). Sequencing input: peripheral blood. The clonotype originates from a human donor in a cohort sampled during active COVID-19. CDR3 in DNA: TGTGCCATCGCAGGGGCAACTAATGAAAAACTGTTTTTT. It translates to CAIAGATNEKLFF.